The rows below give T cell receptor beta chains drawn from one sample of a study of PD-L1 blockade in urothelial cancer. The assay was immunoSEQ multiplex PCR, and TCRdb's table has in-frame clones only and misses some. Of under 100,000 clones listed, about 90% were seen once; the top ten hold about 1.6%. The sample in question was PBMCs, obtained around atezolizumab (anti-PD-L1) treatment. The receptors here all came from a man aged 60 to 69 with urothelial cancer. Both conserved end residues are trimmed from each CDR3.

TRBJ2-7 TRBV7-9 ASSLGAGTRSFYEQY
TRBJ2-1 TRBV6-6 ASSYDSGGSNEQF
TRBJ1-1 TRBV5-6 ASSLDRGTEAF
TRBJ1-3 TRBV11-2 ASSLDLYRGTGNTIY
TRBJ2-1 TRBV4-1 ASSQGLTSGSYNEQF
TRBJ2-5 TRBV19 ASSIGRSSRTTETQY
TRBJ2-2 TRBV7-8 ASSLIGGIQSGELF
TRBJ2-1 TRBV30 AWSRDRGLGEQF
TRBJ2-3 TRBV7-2 ASSRTSGSMMDTQY
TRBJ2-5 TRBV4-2 ASSQTSEETQY
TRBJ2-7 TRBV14 ASSPGTSGTSGNYEQY
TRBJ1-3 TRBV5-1 ASSSGSISGNTIY